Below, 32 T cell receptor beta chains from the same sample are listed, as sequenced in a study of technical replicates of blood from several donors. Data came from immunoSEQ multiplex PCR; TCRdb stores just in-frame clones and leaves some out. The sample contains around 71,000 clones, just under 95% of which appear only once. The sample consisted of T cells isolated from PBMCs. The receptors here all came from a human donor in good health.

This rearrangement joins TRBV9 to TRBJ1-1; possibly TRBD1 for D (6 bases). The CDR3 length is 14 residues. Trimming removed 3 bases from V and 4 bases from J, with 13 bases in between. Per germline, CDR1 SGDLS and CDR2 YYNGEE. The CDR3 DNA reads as TGTGCCAGCAGCGGATTCAGGGGATCCACTGAAGCTTTCTTT. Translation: CASSGFRGSTEAFF.

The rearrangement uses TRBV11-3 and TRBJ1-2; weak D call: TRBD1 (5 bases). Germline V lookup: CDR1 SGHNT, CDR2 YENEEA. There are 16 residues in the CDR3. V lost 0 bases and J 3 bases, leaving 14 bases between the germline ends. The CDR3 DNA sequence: TGTGCCAGCAGCTTAGATCCCCCAGGGCATGACTATGGCTACACCTTC. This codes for CASSLDPPGHDYGYTF.

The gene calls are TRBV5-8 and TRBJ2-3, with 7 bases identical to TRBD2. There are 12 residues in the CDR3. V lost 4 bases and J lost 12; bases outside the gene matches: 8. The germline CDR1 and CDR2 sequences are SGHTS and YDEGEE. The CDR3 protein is CASSPGTGGQYF. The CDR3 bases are TGTGCCAGCAGCCCCGGGACGGGGGGACAGTATTTT.

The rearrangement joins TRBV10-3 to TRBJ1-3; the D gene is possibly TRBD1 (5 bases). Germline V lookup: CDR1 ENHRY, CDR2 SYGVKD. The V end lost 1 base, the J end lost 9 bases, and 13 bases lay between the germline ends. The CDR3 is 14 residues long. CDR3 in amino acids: CAISEYRVGVTIYF. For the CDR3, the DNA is TGTGCCATCAGTGAGTATAGGGTAGGGGTCACCATATATTTT.

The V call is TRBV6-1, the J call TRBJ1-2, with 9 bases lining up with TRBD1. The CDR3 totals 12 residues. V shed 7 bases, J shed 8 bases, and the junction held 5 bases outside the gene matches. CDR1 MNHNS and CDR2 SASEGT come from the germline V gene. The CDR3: CASTGTGNGYTF. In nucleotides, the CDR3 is TGTGCCAGCACGGGGACAGGGAACGGCTACACCTTC.

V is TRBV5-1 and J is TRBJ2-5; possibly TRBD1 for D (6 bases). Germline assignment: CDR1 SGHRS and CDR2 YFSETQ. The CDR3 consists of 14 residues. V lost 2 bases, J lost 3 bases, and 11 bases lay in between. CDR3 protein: CASSFRGLEETQYF. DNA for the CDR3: TGCGCCAGCAGCTTCAGGGGTCTCGAAGAGACCCAGTACTTC.

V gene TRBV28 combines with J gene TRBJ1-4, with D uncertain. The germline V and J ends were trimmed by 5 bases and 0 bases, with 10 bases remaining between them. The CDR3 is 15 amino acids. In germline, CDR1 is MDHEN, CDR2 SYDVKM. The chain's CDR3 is CASSDSVPTNEKLFF. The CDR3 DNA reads TGTGCCAGCAGTGATAGCGTGCCAACTAATGAAAAACTGTTTTTT.

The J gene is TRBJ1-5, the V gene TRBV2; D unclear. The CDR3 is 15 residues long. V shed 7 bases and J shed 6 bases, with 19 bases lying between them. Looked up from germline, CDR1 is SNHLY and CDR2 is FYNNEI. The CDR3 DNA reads TGTGCCAGCACCTATACGGCCGGGTCCGGTCAGCCCCAGCATTTT. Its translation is CASTYTAGSGQPQHF. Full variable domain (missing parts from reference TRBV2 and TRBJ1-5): EPEVTQTPSHQVTQMGQEVILRCVPISNHLYFYWYRQILGQKVEFLVSFYNNEISEKSEIFDDQFSVERPDGSNFTLKIRSTKLEDSAMYFCASTYTAGSGQPQHFGDGTRLSIL.

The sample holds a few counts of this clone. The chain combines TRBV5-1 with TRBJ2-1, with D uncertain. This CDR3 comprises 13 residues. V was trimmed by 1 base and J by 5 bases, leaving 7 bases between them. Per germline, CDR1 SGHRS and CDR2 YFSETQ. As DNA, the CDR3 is TGCGCCAGCAGCTTGCTCGGTGACAATGAGCAGTTCTTC. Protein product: CASSLLGDNEQFF.

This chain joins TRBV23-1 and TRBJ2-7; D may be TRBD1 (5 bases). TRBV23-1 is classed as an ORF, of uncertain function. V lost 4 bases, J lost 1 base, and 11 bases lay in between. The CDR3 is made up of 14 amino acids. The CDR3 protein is CASSRKQESYEQYF. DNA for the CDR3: TGCGCCAGCAGTCGAAAACAGGAATCCTACGAGCAGTACTTC.

CDR3 amino acids: CASSSLGYGYTF. CDR3 nucleotides: TGTGCCAGCAGTTCACTCGGCTATGGCTACACCTTC. The rearrangement joins TRBV6-5 to TRBJ1-2; D remains unclear. Germline V CDR1 and CDR2: MNHEY, SVGAGI. V lost 4 bases, J lost 4 bases, and 7 bases lay in between. The CDR3 covers 12 residues.

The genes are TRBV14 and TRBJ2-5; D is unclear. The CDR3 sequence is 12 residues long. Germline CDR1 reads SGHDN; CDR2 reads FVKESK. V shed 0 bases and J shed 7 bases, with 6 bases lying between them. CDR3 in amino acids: CASSQDRVTQYF. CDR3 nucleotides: TGTGCCAGCAGCCAAGATCGAGTGACCCAGTACTTC.

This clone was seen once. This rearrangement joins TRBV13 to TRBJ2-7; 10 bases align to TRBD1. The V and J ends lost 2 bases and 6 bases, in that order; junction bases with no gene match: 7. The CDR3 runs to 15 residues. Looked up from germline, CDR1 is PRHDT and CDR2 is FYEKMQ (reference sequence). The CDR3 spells CASSLRDRGTSEQYF. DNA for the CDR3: TGTGCCAGCAGCTTACGGGACAGGGGAACCTCCGAGCAGTACTTC.

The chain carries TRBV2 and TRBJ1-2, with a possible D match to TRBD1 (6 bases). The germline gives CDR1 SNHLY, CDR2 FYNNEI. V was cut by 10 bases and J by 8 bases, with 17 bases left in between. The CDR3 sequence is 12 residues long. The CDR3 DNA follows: TGTGCCATTTACTATACAGGGCTAGGCTACACCTTC. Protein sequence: CAIYYTGLGYTF. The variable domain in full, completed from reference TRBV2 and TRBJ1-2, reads EPEVTQTPSHQVTQMGQEVILRCVPISNHLYFYWYRQILGQKVEFLVSFYNNEISEKSEIFDDQFSVERPDGSNFTLKIRSTKLEDSAMYFCAIYYTGLGYTFGSGTRLTVV.

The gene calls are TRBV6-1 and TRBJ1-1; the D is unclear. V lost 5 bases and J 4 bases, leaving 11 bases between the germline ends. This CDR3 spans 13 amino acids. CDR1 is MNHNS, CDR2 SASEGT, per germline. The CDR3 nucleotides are TGTGCCAGCAGTTTCGGGGTCGGCACTGAAGCTTTCTTT. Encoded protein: CASSFGVGTEAFF.

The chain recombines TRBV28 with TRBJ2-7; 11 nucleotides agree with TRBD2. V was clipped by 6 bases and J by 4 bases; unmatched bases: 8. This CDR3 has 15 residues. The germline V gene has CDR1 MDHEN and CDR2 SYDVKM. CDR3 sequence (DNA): TGTGCCAGCAGGGACGGGACTAGCGGAGCTTACGAGCAGTACTTC. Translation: CASRDGTSGAYEQYF.

Here the CDR3 reads CASKQRSTDTQYF. CDR3 nucleotides: TGTGCCAGCAAGCAGCGGAGCACAGATACGCAGTATTTT. The gene calls are TRBV2 and TRBJ2-3; D perhaps matches TRBD2 (5 bases). V lost 7 bases and J 0 bases, leaving 8 bases between the germline ends. Germline values: CDR1 SNHLY, CDR2 FYNNEI. The CDR3 spans 13 residues.

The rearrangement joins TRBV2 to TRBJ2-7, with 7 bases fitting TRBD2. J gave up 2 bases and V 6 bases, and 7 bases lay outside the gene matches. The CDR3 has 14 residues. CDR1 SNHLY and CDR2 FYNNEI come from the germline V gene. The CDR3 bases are TGTGCCAGCAGGGGGGGACTACTAACCTACGAGCAGTACTTC. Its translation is CASRGGLLTYEQYF.

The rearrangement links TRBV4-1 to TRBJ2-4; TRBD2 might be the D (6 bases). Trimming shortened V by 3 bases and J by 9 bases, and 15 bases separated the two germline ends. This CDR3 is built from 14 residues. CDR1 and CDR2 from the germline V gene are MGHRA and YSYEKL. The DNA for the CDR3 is TGCGCCAGCAGCCAGGAGCCGGGAGAGCTCATTCAGTACTTC. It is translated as CASSQEPGELIQYF.

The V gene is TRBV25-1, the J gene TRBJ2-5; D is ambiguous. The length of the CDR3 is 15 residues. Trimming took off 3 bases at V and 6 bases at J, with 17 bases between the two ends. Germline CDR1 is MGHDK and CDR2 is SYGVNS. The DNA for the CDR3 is TGTGCCAGCAGTGACCCGACTGGAACAAGGAAGACCCAGTACTTC. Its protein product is CASSDPTGTRKTQYF.

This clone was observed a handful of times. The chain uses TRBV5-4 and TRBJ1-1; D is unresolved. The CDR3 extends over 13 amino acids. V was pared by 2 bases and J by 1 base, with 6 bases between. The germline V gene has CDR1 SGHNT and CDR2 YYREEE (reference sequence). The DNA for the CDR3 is TGTGCCAGCAGCTTCTACAGGAACACTGAAGCTTTCTTT. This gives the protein CASSFYRNTEAFF.

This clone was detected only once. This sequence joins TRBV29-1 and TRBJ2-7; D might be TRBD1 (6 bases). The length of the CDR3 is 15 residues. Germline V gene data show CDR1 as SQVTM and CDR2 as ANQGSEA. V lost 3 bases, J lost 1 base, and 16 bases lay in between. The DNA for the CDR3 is TGCAGCGTTGAGTCATTCAGGGGCCCTTCCTACGAGCAGTACTTC. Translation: CSVESFRGPSYEQYF.

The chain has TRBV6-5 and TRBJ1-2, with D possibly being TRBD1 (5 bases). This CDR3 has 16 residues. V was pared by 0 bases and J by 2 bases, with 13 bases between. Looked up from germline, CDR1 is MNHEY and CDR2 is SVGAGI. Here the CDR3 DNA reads TGTGCCAGCAGTTACTCGATATACAGGCTGAACTATGGCTACACCTTC. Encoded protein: CASSYSIYRLNYGYTF.

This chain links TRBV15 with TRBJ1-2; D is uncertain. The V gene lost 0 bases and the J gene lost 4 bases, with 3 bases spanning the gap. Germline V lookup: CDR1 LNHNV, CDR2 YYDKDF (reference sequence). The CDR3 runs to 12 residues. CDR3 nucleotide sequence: TGTGCCACCAGCAGAGACAGCTATGGCTACACCTTC. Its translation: CATSRDSYGYTF.

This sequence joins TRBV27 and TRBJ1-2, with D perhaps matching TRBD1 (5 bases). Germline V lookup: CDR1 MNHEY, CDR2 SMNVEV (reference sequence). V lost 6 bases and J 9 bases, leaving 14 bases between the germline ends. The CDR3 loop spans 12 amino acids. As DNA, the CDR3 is TGTGCCAGCAGGGCCGGGGGGGGGAGCTACACCTTC. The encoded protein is CASRAGGGSYTF.

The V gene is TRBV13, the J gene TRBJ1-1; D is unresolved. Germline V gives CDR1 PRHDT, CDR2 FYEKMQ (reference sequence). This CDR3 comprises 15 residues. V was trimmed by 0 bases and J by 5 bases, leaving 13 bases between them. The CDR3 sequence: CASSLGLGVRTEAFF. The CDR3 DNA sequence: TGTGCCAGCAGCTTAGGCCTCGGGGTCAGGACTGAAGCTTTCTTT.

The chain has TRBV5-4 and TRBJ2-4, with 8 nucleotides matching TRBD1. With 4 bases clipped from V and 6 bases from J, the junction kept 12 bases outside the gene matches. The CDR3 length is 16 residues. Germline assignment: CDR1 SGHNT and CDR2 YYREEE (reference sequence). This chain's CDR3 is CASSGGTGHRGNIQYF. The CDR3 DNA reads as TGTGCCAGCAGCGGAGGGACAGGACATAGGGGAAACATTCAGTACTTC.

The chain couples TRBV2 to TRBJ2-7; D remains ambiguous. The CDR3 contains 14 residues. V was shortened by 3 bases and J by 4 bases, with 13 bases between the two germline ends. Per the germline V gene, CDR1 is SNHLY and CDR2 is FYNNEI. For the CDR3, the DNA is TGTGCCAGCAGTGAGGGCTCCTCTTCATACGAGCAGTACTTC. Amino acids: CASSEGSSSYEQYF.

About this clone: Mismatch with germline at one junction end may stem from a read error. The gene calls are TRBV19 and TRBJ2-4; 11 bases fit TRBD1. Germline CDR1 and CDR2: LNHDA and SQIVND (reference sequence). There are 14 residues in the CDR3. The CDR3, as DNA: TGTGCCAGTAGTATAGGGACAGGGGGCCTGGAGTTAACCTTC. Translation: CASSIGTGGLELTF. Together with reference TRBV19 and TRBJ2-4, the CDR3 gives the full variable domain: DGGITQSPKYLFRKEGQNVTLSCEQNLNHDAMYWYRQDPGQGLRLIYYSQIVNDFQKGDIAEGYSVSREKKESFPLTVTSAQKNPTAFYLCASSIGTGGLELTFGAGTRLSVL.

The DNA of the CDR3 is TGTGCCACCCAGGGGAAACTGAACACTGAAGCTTTCTTT. Amino acids: CATQGKLNTEAFF. This rearrangement joins TRBV7-6 to TRBJ1-1; D is perhaps TRBD1 (6 bases). The CDR3 is 13 amino acids. V was clipped by 10 bases and J by 0 bases, with 12 bases between them. Germline CDR1 reads SGHVS; CDR2 reads FNYEAQ.

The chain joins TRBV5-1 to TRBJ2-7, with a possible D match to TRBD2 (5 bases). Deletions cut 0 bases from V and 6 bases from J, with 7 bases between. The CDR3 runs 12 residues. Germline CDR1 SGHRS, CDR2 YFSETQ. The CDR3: CASSLGGSEQYF. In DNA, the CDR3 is TGCGCCAGCAGCTTGGGAGGGTCCGAGCAGTACTTC. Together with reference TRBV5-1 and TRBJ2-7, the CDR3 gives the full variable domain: KAGVTQTPRYLIKTRGQQVTLSCSPISGHRSVSWYQQTPGQGLQFLFEYFSETQRNKGNFPGRFSGRQFSNSRSEMNVSTLELGDSALYLCASSLGGSEQYFGPGTRLTVT.

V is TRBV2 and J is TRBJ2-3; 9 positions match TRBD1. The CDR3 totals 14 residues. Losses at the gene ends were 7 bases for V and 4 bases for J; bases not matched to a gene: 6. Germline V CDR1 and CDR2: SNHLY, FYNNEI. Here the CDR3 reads CASIAQGASDTQYF. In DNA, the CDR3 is TGTGCCAGCATTGCACAGGGGGCATCAGATACGCAGTATTTT.